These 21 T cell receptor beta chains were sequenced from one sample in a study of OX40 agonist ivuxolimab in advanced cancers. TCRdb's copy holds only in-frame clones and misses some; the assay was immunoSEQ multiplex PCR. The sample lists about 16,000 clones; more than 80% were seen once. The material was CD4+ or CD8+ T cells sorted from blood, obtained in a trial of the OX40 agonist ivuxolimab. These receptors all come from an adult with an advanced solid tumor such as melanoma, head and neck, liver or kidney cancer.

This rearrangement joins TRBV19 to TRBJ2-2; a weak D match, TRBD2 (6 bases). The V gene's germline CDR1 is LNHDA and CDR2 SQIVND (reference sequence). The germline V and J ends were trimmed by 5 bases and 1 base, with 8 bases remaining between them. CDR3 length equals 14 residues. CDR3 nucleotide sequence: TGTGCCAGTAGTCGACTAGAGAACACCGGGGAGCTGTTTTTT. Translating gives CASSRLENTGELFF.

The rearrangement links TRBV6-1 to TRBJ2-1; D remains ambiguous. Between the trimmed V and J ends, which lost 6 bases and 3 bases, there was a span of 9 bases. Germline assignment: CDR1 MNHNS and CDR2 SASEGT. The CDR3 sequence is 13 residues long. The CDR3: CASSPGHYNEQFF. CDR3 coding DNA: TGTGCCAGCAGCCCCGGGCACTACAATGAGCAGTTCTTC.

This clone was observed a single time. This chain's CDR3 is CATSSRLPGLAGFYEQYF. The CDR3 DNA reads as TGTGCCACCAGCAGCCGCCTTCCTGGACTAGCGGGGTTCTACGAGCAGTACTTC. The chain recombines TRBV15 with TRBJ2-7; the match to TRBD2 covers 12 bases. V shed 3 bases and J 3 bases; nucleotides not matched to a gene: 12. Germline-derived CDR1 and CDR2 are LNHNV and YYDKDF (reference sequence). CDR3 length: 18 amino acids.

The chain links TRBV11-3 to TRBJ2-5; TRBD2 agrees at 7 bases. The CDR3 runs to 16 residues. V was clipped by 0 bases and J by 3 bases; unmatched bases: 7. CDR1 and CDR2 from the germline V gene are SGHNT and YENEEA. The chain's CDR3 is CASSLDRAGVEETQYF. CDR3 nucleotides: TGTGCCAGCAGCTTAGATCGGGCGGGAGTGGAAGAGACCCAGTACTTC.

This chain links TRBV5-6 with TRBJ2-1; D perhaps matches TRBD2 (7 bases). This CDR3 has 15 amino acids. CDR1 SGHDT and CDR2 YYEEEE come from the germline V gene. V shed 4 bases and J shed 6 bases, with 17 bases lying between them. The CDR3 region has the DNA TGTGCCAGCAGCCCTGAGGGGGGGCTAGGCAATGAGCAGTTCTTC. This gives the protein CASSPEGGLGNEQFF.

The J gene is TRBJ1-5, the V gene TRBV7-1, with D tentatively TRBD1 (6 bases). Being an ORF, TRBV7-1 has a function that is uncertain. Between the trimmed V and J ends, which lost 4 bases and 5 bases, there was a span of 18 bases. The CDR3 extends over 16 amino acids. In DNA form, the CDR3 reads TGTGCCAGCAGCTTATTTGTACAGGGCAGGGATCAGCCCCAGCATTTT. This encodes CASSLFVQGRDQPQHF.

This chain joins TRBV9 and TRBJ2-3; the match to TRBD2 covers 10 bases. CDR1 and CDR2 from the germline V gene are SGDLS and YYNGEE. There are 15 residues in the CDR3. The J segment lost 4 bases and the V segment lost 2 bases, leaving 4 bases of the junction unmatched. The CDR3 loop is CASSVGTSVSDTQYF. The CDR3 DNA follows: TGTGCCAGCAGCGTCGGGACTAGCGTGTCAGATACGCAGTATTTT.

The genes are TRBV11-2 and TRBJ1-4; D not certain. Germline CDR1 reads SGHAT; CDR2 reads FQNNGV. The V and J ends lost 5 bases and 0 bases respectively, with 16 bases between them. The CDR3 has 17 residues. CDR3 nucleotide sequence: TGTGCCAGCAGCCCGCGGACGTTATTTGCAACTAATGAAAAACTGTTTTTT. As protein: CASSPRTLFATNEKLFF.

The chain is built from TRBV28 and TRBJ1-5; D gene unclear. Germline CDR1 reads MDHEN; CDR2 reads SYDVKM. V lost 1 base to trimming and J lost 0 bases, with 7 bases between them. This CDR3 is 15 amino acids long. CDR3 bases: TGTGCCAGCAGTTTATTGGCTTATAGCAATCAGCCCCAGCATTTT. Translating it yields CASSLLAYSNQPQHF.

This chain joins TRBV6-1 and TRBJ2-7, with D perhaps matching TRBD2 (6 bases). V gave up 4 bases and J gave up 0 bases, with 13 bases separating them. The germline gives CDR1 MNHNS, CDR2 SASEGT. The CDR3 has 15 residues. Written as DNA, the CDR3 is TGTGCCAGCAGTGGACCGGGACTCAGCTCCTACGAGCAGTACTTC. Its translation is CASSGPGLSSYEQYF.

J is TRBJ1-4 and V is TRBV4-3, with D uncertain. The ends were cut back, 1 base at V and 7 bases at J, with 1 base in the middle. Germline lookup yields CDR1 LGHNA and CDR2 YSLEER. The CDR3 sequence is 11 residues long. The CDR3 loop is CASSQGEKLFF. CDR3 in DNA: TGCGCCAGCAGCCAAGGTGAAAAACTGTTTTTT.

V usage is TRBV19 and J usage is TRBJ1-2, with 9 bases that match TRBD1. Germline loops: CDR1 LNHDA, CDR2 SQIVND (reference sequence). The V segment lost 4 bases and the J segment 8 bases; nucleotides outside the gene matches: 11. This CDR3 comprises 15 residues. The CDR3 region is CASSTRTQGAGGYTF. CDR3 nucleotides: TGTGCCAGTAGTACTCGGACACAGGGGGCCGGGGGCTACACCTTC.

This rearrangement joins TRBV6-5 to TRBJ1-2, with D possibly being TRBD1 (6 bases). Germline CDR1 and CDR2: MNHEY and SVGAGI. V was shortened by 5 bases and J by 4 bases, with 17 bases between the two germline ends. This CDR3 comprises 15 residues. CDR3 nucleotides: TGTGCCAGCAGTACCCCCGGACAGCTCATCTATGGCTACACCTTC. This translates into CASSTPGQLIYGYTF.

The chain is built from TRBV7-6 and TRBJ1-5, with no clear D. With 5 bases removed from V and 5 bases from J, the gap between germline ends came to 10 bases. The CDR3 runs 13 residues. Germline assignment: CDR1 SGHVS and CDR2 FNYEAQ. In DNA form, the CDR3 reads TGTGCCAGCAGCCCCCAGGCTGATCAGCCCCAGCATTTT. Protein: CASSPQADQPQHF.

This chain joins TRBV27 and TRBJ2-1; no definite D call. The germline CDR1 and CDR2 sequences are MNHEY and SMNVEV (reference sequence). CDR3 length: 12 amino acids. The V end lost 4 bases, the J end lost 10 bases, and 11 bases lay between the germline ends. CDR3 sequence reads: CASSSDLGEQFF. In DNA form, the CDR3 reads TGTGCCAGCAGTTCCGATCTAGGGGAGCAGTTCTTC.

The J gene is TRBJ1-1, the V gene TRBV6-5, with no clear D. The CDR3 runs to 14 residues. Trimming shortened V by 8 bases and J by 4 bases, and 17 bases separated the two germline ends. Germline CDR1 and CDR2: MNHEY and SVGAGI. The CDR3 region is CASGPLTTATEAFF. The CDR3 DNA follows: TGTGCCAGCGGCCCCTTGACAACCGCCACTGAAGCTTTCTTT.

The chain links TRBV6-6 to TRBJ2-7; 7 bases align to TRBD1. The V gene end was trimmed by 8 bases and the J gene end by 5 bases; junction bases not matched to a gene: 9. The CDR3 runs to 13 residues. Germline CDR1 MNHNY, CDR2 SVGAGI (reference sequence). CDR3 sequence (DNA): TGTGCCAGCGGCGACAGGGTTTTCGACGAGCAGTACTTC. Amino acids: CASGDRVFDEQYF.

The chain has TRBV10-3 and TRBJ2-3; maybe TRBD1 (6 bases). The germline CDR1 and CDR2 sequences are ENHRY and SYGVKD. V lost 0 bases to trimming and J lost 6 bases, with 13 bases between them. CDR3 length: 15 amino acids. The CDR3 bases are TGTGCCATCAGTGAGTCCACGTGGGGGCGGGATACGCAGTATTTT. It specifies CAISESTWGRDTQYF.

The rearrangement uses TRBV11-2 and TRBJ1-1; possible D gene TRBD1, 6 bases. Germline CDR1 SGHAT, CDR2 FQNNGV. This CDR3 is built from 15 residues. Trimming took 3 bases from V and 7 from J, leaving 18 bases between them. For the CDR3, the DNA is TGTGCCAGCAGCTTTATCACTCCAGGGGACTTTGAAGCTTTCTTT. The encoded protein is CASSFITPGDFEAFF.

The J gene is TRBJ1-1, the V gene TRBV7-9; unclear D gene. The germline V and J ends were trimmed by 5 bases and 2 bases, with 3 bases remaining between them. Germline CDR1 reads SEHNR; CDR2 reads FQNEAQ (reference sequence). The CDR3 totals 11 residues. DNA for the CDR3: TGTGCCAGCAGCCAAAACACTGAAGCTTTCTTT. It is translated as CASSQNTEAFF. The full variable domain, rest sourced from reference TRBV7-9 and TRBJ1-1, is DTGVSQNPRHKITKRGQNVTFRCDPISEHNRLYWYRQTLGQGPEFLTYFQNEAQLEKSRLLSDRFSAERPKGSFSTLEIQRTEQGDSAMYLCASSQNTEAFFGQGTRLTVV.

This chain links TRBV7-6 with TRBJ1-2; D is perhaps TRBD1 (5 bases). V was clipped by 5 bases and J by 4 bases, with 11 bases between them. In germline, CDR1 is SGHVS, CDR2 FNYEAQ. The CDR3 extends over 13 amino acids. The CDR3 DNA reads TGTGCCAGCAGCGAGGGCGACAGCTATGGCTACACCTTC. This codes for CASSEGDSYGYTF.